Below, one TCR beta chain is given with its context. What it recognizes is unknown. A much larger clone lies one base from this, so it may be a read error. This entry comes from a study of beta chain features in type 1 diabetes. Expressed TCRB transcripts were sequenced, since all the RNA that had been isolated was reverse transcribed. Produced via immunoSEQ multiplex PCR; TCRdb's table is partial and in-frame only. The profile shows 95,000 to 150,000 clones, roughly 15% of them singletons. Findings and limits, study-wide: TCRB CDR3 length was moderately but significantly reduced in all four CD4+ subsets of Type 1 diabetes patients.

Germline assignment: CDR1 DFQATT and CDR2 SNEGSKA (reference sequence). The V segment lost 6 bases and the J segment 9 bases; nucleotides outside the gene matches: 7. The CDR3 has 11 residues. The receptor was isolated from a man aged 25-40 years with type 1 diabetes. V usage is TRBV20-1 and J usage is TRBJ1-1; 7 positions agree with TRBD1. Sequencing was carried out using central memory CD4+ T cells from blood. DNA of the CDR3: TGCAGTGCCGCGGGACAGACTAAAGCTTTCTTT. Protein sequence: CSAAGQTKAFF.